This T cell receptor beta chain was recorded in a study of blood T cell repertoires in COVID-19 (TCRdb year 2020). Context from the whole study: Samples covering the acute and convalescent phases of COVID-19 were provided by collaborators in the United States, Italy and Spain. The prospective study material was composed of cDNA or gDNA derived from T cells, B-cell-depleted T cells, or PBMCs. The dataset comprised deeply sampled blood TCRbeta repertoires from subjects exposed to, actively infected with, or recovered from COVID-19. The repertoires were released in a freely available public database intended as a resource for research on the immune response to SARS-CoV-2. The samples were drawn from two sources: the first 160 participants of the ongoing ImmuneRACE study, and 950 to 1,500 subjects contributed by 6 global collaborators. The sample metadata nearly always contained a de-identified subject ID, COVID-19 status, age in years and sex. Where available, HLA class I and class II types were obtained from metadata supplied by the sample provider rather than from assay-based typing. The research as a whole found: The amount of clinical and demographic metadata varied by source and participant and was provided uncurated.

With regard to this clone: The target of this receptor is not known. Base qualities were left out, and no much larger clone turns up one base away.

Whole blood was collected in K2EDTA tubes by collaborating institutions according to the institutions' own protocols. Collaborator samples were shipped for TCRbeta analysis as frozen whole blood, isolated PBMCs, or DNA extracted from either sample type. TCRbeta CDR3 regions were amplified from genomic DNA using the immunoSEQ Assay, a bias-controlled multiplex PCR. The published analysis was carried out like this. Within the assay, amplification of reference gene primers was used to estimate how many nucleated cells each sample contained. Sequence reads were collapsed and filtered to measure the absolute abundance of every unique TCRbeta CDR3 rearrangement. Productive Simpson clonality was computed per sample as the square root of Simpson's diversity index over productive rearrangements. Sourced from immuneACCESS, this table was stored by TCRdb with only in-frame sequences that have V and J called. A share of the clones is absent; for the studies checked, an unresolved V gene accounts for under half, and the remainder has no known explanation. The V and J calls and clone size come from that table; D and trimming were worked out from the DNA. Across this sample there are tens of thousands of clones, with about 89% seen only once. Approximately 30% of the sample belongs to the ten largest clones.

This clonotype originated in a woman in her seventies with active COVID-19. Source material: peripheral blood.

The DNA reads TGTGCCAGTAGTATCTTGCAGAACTATGGCTACACCTTC. Its coded protein is CASSILQNYGYTF. The chain is assembled from TRBV19 and TRBJ1-2, with no confidently assigned D gene. CDR1 and CDR2 are drawn from the germline V gene (reference sequence): LNHDA, SQIVND. Trimming takes 3 bases from V and 2 bases from J, and the germline ends sit 7 bases apart. The CDR3 measures 13 amino acids from cysteine to phenylalanine. The only DNA kept is the CDR3, 39 bases in frame from the first base. When the CDR3 is completed using the reference TRBV19 and TRBJ1-2 genes on either side, the full variable domain is DGGITQSPKYLFRKEGQNVTLSCEQNLNHDAMYWYRQDPGQGLRLIYYSQIVNDFQKGDIAEGYSVSREKKESFPLTVTSAQKNPTAFYLCASSILQNYGYTFGSGTRLTVV.